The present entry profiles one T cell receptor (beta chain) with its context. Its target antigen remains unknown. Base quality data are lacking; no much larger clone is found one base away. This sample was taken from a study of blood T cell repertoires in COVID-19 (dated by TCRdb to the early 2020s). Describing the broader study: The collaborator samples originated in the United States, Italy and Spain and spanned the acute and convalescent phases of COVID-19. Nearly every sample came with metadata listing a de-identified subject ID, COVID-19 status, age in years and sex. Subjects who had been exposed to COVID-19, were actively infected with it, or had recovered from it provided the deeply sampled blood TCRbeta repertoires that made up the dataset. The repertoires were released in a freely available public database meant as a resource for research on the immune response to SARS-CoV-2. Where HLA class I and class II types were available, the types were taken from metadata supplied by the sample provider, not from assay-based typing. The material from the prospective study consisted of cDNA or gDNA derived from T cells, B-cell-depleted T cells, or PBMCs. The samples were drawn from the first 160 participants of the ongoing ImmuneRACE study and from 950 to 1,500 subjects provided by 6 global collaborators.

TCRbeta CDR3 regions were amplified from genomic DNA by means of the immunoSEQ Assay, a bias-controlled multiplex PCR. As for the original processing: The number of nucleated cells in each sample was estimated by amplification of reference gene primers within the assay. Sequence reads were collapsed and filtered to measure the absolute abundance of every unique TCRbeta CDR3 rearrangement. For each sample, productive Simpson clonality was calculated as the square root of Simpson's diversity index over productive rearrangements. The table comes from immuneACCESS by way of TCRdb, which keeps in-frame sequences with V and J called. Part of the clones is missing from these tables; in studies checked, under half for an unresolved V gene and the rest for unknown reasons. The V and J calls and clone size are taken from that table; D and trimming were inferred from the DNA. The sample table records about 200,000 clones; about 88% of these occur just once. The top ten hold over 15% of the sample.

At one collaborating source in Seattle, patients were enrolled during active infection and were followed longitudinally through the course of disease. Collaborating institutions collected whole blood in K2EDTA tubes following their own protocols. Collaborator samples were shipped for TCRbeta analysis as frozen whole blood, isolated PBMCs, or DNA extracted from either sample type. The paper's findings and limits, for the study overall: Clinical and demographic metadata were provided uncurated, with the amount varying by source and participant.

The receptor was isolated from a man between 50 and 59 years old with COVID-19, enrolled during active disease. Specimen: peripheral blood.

The CDR3 protein: CATSDEGQGNYGYTF. The DNA sequence follows: TGTGCCACCAGTGATGAGGGACAGGGCAATTATGGCTACACCTTC. Recombination connected TRBV24-1 to TRBJ1-2; TRBD1 fits 9 bases in the junction. The CDR1 and CDR2 encoded by the germline V gene are KGHDR and SFDVKD. Here V drops 3 bases and J drops 5 bases, and the junction holds 6 bases not matched to any gene. Taken from cysteine to phenylalanine, the CDR3 has 15 residues. Only CDR3 DNA is held: 45 bases, read in frame from base 1.